Below are 15 T cell receptor beta chains sequenced from a single sample in a study of cytomegalovirus exposure and HLA in healthy donors. The primer mix had 60 Vbeta and 13 Jbeta primers. Here immunoSEQ multiplex PCR was the method, and the copy in TCRdb shows in-frame clones only, minus some. This table holds approximately 200,000 clones. Sequenced input: PBMCs. These receptors came from a boy younger than 18 in good health and CMV-seronegative.

J is TRBJ2-1 and V is TRBV19, with TRBD2 matching over 7 bases. Germline CDR1 and CDR2: LNHDA and SQIVND (reference sequence). Trimming removed 7 bases from V and 4 bases from J; junction bases left unmatched: 7. The CDR3 has 14 amino acids. This chain's CDR3 is CASNWGGRYNEQFF. The CDR3 DNA reads TGTGCCAGTAATTGGGGGGGGAGGTACAATGAGCAGTTCTTC.

The CDR3 DNA is TGTGCCAACGACACCGGTTCTCGCTGTCTGTACTTC. The encoded protein is CANDTGSRCLYF. The V gene is TRBV10-3, the J gene TRBJ2-7; no definite D call. This CDR3 spans 12 amino acids. Germline CDR1 reads ENHRY; CDR2 reads SYGVKD. V lost 10 bases and J 12 bases, leaving 22 bases between the germline ends.

The chain uses TRBV29-1 and TRBJ2-5; a possible D gene is TRBD2 (7 bases). Germline V gives CDR1 SQVTM, CDR2 ANQGSEA. CDR3 size: 18 residues. V lost 0 bases and J 3 bases, leaving 23 bases between the germline ends. The DNA for the CDR3 is TGCAGCGTTGAAGATCGGGGGGTTGGAGGGGGAGTTGAAGAGACCCAGTACTTC. Translating gives CSVEDRGVGGGVEETQYF.

The V and J genes are TRBV7-3 and TRBJ1-1, with D hard to call. This CDR3 contains 15 residues. V lost 5 bases and J 0 bases, leaving 13 bases between the germline ends. Per germline, CDR1 SGHTA and CDR2 FQGTGA. The CDR3 loop is CASSPGSLLNTEAFF. CDR3 coding DNA: TGTGCCAGCAGCCCCGGGTCCCTCCTGAACACTGAAGCTTTCTTT.

About this clone itself: The junction shows a germline mismatch at one end, possibly a read error. The chain has TRBV11-2 and TRBJ2-7, with TRBD1 as a possible D gene (5 bases). CDR1 and CDR2 (germline): SGHAT, FQNNGV. The CDR3 has 14 residues. DNA of the CDR3: TGTGCCAGCAGTTTAGTAAGGGGTTACTACGAGCAGTACTTC. It specifies CASSLVRGYYEQYF.

The chain couples TRBV4-2 to TRBJ2-3, with 10 bases matching TRBD2. The CDR3 contains 17 residues. The J segment lost 4 bases and the V segment lost 3 bases, leaving 10 bases of the junction unmatched. CDR1 and CDR2 from the germline V gene are LGHNA and YNFKEQ. The CDR3 nucleotides read TGTGCCAGCAGCCAGGAGTTTAGCGGGGGGAGGCCAGATACGCAGTATTTT. The encoded protein is CASSQEFSGGRPDTQYF.

The chain couples TRBV2 to TRBJ1-5, with no clear D. The CDR3 is 14 residues long. The V gene lost 6 bases and the J gene lost 3 bases, with 12 bases spanning the gap. CDR1 and CDR2 (germline): SNHLY, FYNNEI. DNA for the CDR3: TGTGCCAGCAGACTCGAGAGAATCAATCAGCCCCAGCATTTT. Translating it yields CASRLERINQPQHF. The whole variable domain, filled in from reference TRBV2 and TRBJ1-5, reads EPEVTQTPSHQVTQMGQEVILRCVPISNHLYFYWYRQILGQKVEFLVSFYNNEISEKSEIFDDQFSVERPDGSNFTLKIRSTKLEDSAMYFCASRLERINQPQHFGDGTRLSIL.

V gene TRBV5-8 combines with J gene TRBJ2-1, with 7 bases fitting TRBD2. The V segment lost 3 bases and the J segment 8 bases; nucleotides outside the gene matches: 11. The CDR3 has 15 amino acids. Germline V gene data show CDR1 as SGHTS and CDR2 as YDEGEE. The CDR3, as DNA: TGTGCCAGCAGCTCTTACTTAGCGGGCTCCGATGAGCAGTTCTTC. Translation: CASSSYLAGSDEQFF.

V usage is TRBV15 and J usage is TRBJ2-7; D gene ambiguous. Between the trimmed V and J ends, which lost 4 bases and 0 bases, there was a span of 22 bases. CDR3 length equals 18 residues. The germline gives CDR1 LNHNV, CDR2 YYDKDF (reference sequence). CDR3: CATSTTTRGEPSSYEQYF. The CDR3 DNA is TGTGCCACCAGCACAACAACCCGAGGAGAGCCGAGCTCCTACGAGCAGTACTTC. Using reference TRBV15 and TRBJ2-7 for the parts outside the CDR3, the full variable domain is DAMVIQNPRYQVTQFGKPVTLSCSQTLNHNVMYWYQQKSSQAPKLLFHYYDKDFNNEADTPDNFQSRRPNTSFCFLDIRSPGLGDTAMYLCATSTTTRGEPSSYEQYFGPGTRLTVT.

The chain carries TRBV6-5 and TRBJ1-5; 8 bases are a match to TRBD1. The CDR3 consists of 15 residues. The V and J ends lost 5 bases and 2 bases, in that order; junction bases with no gene match: 5. Germline-derived CDR1 and CDR2 are MNHEY and SVGAGI. The CDR3 DNA sequence: TGTGCCAGCAGTCTGGACAGGGTCGGCAATCAGCCCCAGCATTTT. Protein: CASSLDRVGNQPQHF.

CDR3 coding DNA: TGTGCCAGCAGCTTCCAGGCCCTCTATGGCTACACCTTC. Its protein product is CASSFQALYGYTF. The rearrangement uses TRBV5-6 and TRBJ1-2; D is ambiguous. Germline loops: CDR1 SGHDT, CDR2 YYEEEE. The CDR3 is 13 amino acids. The V end lost 2 bases, the J end lost 4 bases, and 9 bases lay between the germline ends.

The rearrangement uses TRBV29-1 and TRBJ1-2; no clear D. This CDR3 is built from 12 residues. Looked up from germline, CDR1 is SQVTM and CDR2 is ANQGSEA. Trimming left V 2 bases short and J 4 bases short, with 8 bases between. Here the CDR3 reads CSVETRFYGYTF. The CDR3 coding sequence is TGCAGCGTTGAAACGCGTTTCTATGGCTACACCTTC.

V is TRBV2 and J is TRBJ1-5, with 7 bases fitting TRBD1. The CDR3 is 15 residues long. In germline, CDR1 is SNHLY, CDR2 FYNNEI. V dropped 5 bases and J dropped 4; count of bases not matched to a gene: 8. The CDR3: CASSRRGQPNQPQHF. In DNA form, the CDR3 reads TGTGCCAGCAGTCGCCGGGGACAGCCAAATCAGCCCCAGCATTTT.

The gene calls are TRBV6-1 and TRBJ1-2; possible D gene TRBD1, 6 bases. Germline CDR1 is MNHNS and CDR2 is SASEGT. The ends were cut back, 7 bases at V and 4 bases at J, with 13 bases in the middle. The CDR3 is made up of 13 amino acids. CDR3 in DNA: TGTGCCAGCAAGCCAGGGGATGCCTATGGCTACACCTTC. It translates to CASKPGDAYGYTF.

Comments on this clone: This sample includes further DNA sequences coding for the same CDR3. The chain joins TRBV11-3 to TRBJ2-2, with 10 positions matching TRBD2. From germline, CDR1 is SGHNT and CDR2 YENEEA. The CDR3 extends over 16 amino acids. With 4 bases clipped from V and 5 bases from J, the junction kept 7 bases outside the gene matches. This CDR3 reads CASSSLAGAPTGELFF. The DNA for the CDR3 is TGTGCCAGCAGCTCCCTAGCGGGGGCACCAACCGGGGAGCTGTTTTTT.